These 32 T cell receptor beta chains were all obtained from the same sample, sequenced in a study of cytomegalovirus exposure and HLA in healthy donors. Here immunoSEQ multiplex PCR was the method, and the copy in TCRdb shows in-frame clones only, minus some. The sample holds about 65,000 clones; roughly 94% are singletons and the top ten take over 1%. The sequenced material came from PBMCs. The receptors come from a woman younger than 30 in good health and CMV-seronegative.

The V and J genes are TRBV7-9 and TRBJ2-7; TRBD1 aligns across 9 bases. V gave up 5 bases and J gave up 2 bases; unmatched junction bases: 4. CDR1 is SEHNR and CDR2 is FQNEAQ in the germline V gene (reference sequence). The CDR3 has 14 amino acids. The CDR3 sequence: CASSHRDRAYEQYF. CDR3 nucleotides: TGTGCCAGCAGCCACCGGGACAGGGCCTACGAGCAGTACTTC.

The rearrangement joins TRBV11-3 to TRBJ2-4, with D tentatively TRBD1 (5 bases). The CDR3 has 12 residues. CDR1 is SGHNT, CDR2 YENEEA, per germline. V was clipped by 8 bases and J by 5 bases, with 10 bases between them. CDR3 DNA sequence: TGTGCCAGCGGTAAAGGGGAAAACATTCAGTACTTC. Translating it yields CASGKGENIQYF.

The chain carries TRBV11-2 and TRBJ2-7; 8 bases line up with TRBD1. V dropped 3 bases and J dropped 1; count of bases not matched to a gene: 8. The CDR3 loop spans 16 amino acids. CDR1 SGHAT and CDR2 FQNNGV come from the germline V gene. The CDR3 DNA follows: TGTGCCAGCAGCTTTGGGCGCAGGGGGCTATCCTACGAGCAGTACTTC. It is translated as CASSFGRRGLSYEQYF.

The chain recombines TRBV30 with TRBJ1-5; no clear D. This CDR3 is 15 amino acids long. The V and J ends lost 3 bases and 2 bases respectively, with 14 bases between them. Germline values: CDR1 GTSNPN, CDR2 SVGIG (reference sequence). The CDR3 reads CAWSVYDIGNQPQHF. CDR3 DNA: TGTGCCTGGAGCGTCTATGACATCGGCAATCAGCCCCAGCATTTT.

This rearrangement joins TRBV15 to TRBJ2-5, with 8 bases that match TRBD2. The V gene's germline CDR1 is LNHNV and CDR2 YYDKDF (reference sequence). J was trimmed by 2 bases and V by 6 bases; bases with no gene match: 5. CDR3 length equals 14 residues. The CDR3 loop reads CATRAASGQETQYF. CDR3 in DNA: TGTGCCACCAGAGCGGCTAGCGGGCAAGAGACCCAGTACTTC.

This chain uses TRBV19 with TRBJ1-2; 7 bases are a match to TRBD1. The CDR3 is made up of 15 amino acids. In germline, CDR1 is LNHDA, CDR2 SQIVND (reference sequence). V trimming: 4 bases; J trimming: 7 bases; junction bases outside the gene matches: 12. CDR3 in DNA: TGTGCCAGTAGTACGCAGACAGGGACAGACGCTGGCTACACCTTC. As protein: CASSTQTGTDAGYTF. Looking up the rest from reference TRBV19 and TRBJ1-2 gives the full variable domain: DGGITQSPKYLFRKEGQNVTLSCEQNLNHDAMYWYRQDPGQGLRLIYYSQIVNDFQKGDIAEGYSVSREKKESFPLTVTSAQKNPTAFYLCASSTQTGTDAGYTFGSGTRLTVV.

This sequence joins TRBV6-6 and TRBJ1-5; D is unclear. Looked up from germline, CDR1 is MNHNY and CDR2 is SVGAGI (reference sequence). The CDR3 is made up of 14 amino acids. V was clipped by 4 bases and J by 4 bases, with 11 bases between them. CDR3 region: CASSLVTLNQPQHF. The CDR3 coding sequence is TGTGCCAGCAGTTTAGTTACCTTAAATCAGCCCCAGCATTTT.

The V gene is TRBV6-6, the J gene TRBJ1-1, with TRBD1 matching over 9 bases. Trimming at V came to 7 bases and at J to 1 base, leaving 4 bases not matched to a gene. The CDR3 is 14 amino acids. Germline CDR1 reads MNHNY; CDR2 reads SVGAGI (reference sequence). The CDR3 DNA reads as TGTGCCAGCAACGCGGGACAGGGGAACACTGAAGCTTTCTTT. Translation: CASNAGQGNTEAFF.

This clone was counted a single time. The J gene is TRBJ2-5, the V gene TRBV20-1; possible D gene TRBD1, 6 bases. The V gene's germline CDR1 is DFQATT and CDR2 SNEGSKA (reference sequence). The V end lost 6 bases, the J end lost 7 bases, and 12 bases lay between the germline ends. The CDR3 has 11 residues. This CDR3 reads CSAPDSGTQYF. CDR3 nucleotide sequence: TGCAGTGCACCGGACAGCGGGACCCAGTACTTC.

The chain combines TRBV6-5 with TRBJ1-4, with 8 bases fitting TRBD1. The CDR3 length is 14 residues. V trimming: 6 bases; J trimming: 7 bases; junction bases outside the gene matches: 7. Germline loops: CDR1 MNHEY, CDR2 SVGAGI. CDR3 DNA sequence: TGTGCCAGCAGGCCGACAGGGGAGAGTGAAAAACTGTTTTTT. It is translated as CASRPTGESEKLFF.

The chain links TRBV5-1 to TRBJ2-7; D is undetermined. The CDR3 length is 13 residues. The germline CDR1 and CDR2 sequences are SGHRS and YFSETQ. V was trimmed by 1 base and J by 5 bases, leaving 10 bases between them. For the CDR3, the DNA is TGCGCCAGCAGCTTGTCACCCCTAGACGAGCAGTACTTC. Residues: CASSLSPLDEQYF. The full variable domain, with the rest looked up from reference TRBV5-1 and TRBJ2-7, is KAGVTQTPRYLIKTRGQQVTLSCSPISGHRSVSWYQQTPGQGLQFLFEYFSETQRNKGNFPGRFSGRQFSNSRSEMNVSTLELGDSALYLCASSLSPLDEQYFGPGTRLTVT.

The rearrangement joins TRBV5-6 to TRBJ2-3; TRBD2 matches at 8 bases. V lost 1 base and J lost 3; bases outside the gene matches: 7. CDR3 length: 16 amino acids. Germline loops: CDR1 SGHDT, CDR2 YYEEEE. CDR3 protein: CASSLNSGTMTDTQYF. The CDR3 coding sequence is TGTGCCAGCAGCTTGAATAGCGGGACAATGACAGATACGCAGTATTTT.

The J gene is TRBJ1-3, the V gene TRBV7-2, with D maybe TRBD1 (5 bases). CDR1 and CDR2 from the germline V gene are SGHTA and FQGNSA. V was clipped by 5 bases and J by 4 bases, with 18 bases between them. The CDR3 extends over 16 amino acids. The CDR3 here is CASSPRSGGSGNTIYF. CDR3 nucleotides: TGTGCCAGCAGCCCGCGGAGCGGGGGGTCCGGAAACACCATATATTTT.

The CDR3 here is CATSGAGYTF. The DNA for the CDR3 is TGCGCCACTTCTGGGGCCGGCTACACCTTC. V usage is TRBV4-1 and J usage is TRBJ1-2, with D perhaps TRBD1 (5 bases). Trimming stripped 10 bases from V and 8 bases from J, with 11 bases between. This CDR3 has 10 amino acids. Looked up from germline, CDR1 is MGHRA and CDR2 is YSYEKL.

The chain is built from TRBV11-1 and TRBJ2-2; 15 bases fit TRBD2. The germline V gene encodes CDR1 SGHAT and CDR2 FQDESV (reference sequence). CDR3 length: 18 amino acids. J gave up 1 base and V 4 bases, and 4 bases lay outside the gene matches. The CDR3 sequence is CASSSAGLAGGNTGELFF. The CDR3 DNA reads as TGTGCCAGCAGCTCCGCGGGACTAGCGGGGGGGAACACCGGGGAGCTGTTTTTT.

The chain combines TRBV19 with TRBJ2-3; TRBD1 aligns across 12 bases. Germline trimming cut 4 bases from V and 6 bases from J; bases unmatched to any gene: 5. The CDR3 runs 15 residues. Germline V gene lookup returns CDR1 LNHDA and CDR2 SQIVND (reference sequence). The CDR3 region has the DNA TGTGCCAGTAGTACAGGGACAGGGGGCGTGGATACGCAGTATTTT. It yields the protein CASSTGTGGVDTQYF.

V is TRBV11-3 and J is TRBJ1-2; D is uncertain. The CDR3 sequence is 13 residues long. Germline CDR1 SGHNT, CDR2 YENEEA. The ends were cut back, 3 bases at V and 4 bases at J, with 9 bases in the middle. This CDR3 reads CASSFREPYGYTF. The CDR3 nucleotides are TGTGCCAGCAGCTTCCGGGAGCCCTATGGCTACACCTTC.

This clone was observed a handful of times. The rearrangement joins TRBV25-1 to TRBJ1-5; unclear D gene. The CDR3 has 13 residues. Germline assignment: CDR1 MGHDK and CDR2 SYGVNS. Trimming shortened V by 6 bases and J by 0 bases, and 6 bases separated the two germline ends. CDR3 residues: CASSSYSNQPQHF. DNA of the CDR3: TGTGCCAGCAGCTCTTATAGCAATCAGCCCCAGCATTTT.

The gene calls are TRBV28 and TRBJ2-2; TRBD1 agrees at 7 bases. The V segment lost 4 bases and the J segment 5 bases; nucleotides outside the gene matches: 10. Per germline, CDR1 MDHEN and CDR2 SYDVKM. The CDR3 loop spans 16 amino acids. The CDR3 DNA is TGTGCCAGCAGTTCCCCATCCGGGACAGAAACCGGGGAGCTGTTTTTT. This translates into CASSSPSGTETGELFF.

This rearrangement joins TRBV29-1 to TRBJ2-7, with D maybe TRBD2 (7 bases). Germline V lookup: CDR1 SQVTM, CDR2 ANQGSEA. The CDR3 has 15 residues. With 0 bases removed from V and 1 base from J, the gap between germline ends came to 13 bases. The CDR3 DNA follows: TGCAGCGTTGAAGATCGAGCGGGACAATCCTACGAGCAGTACTTC. Residues: CSVEDRAGQSYEQYF.

This clone occurred a few times. The V gene is TRBV30, the J gene TRBJ1-1; possible D gene TRBD1, 6 bases. The CDR3 covers 12 residues. The germline CDR1 and CDR2 sequences are GTSNPN and SVGIG (reference sequence). V was trimmed by 0 bases and J by 8 bases, leaving 10 bases between them. CDR3 in DNA: TGTGCCTGGAGTGTAGACAGGCAGGAAGCTTTCTTT. Its translation: CAWSVDRQEAFF.

The V call is TRBV10-2, the J call TRBJ2-1, with unresolved D. In germline, CDR1 is WSHSY, CDR2 SAAADI. V dropped 8 bases and J dropped 0 bases, with 14 bases sitting between them. This CDR3 has 15 amino acids. The CDR3 loop is CASYVVWSSYNEQFF. The CDR3 nucleotides are TGCGCCAGCTATGTTGTATGGAGCTCCTACAATGAGCAGTTCTTC.

The rearrangement joins TRBV2 to TRBJ1-2; 8 positions agree with TRBD1. J gave up 4 bases and V 6 bases, and 10 bases lay outside the gene matches. The CDR3 loop spans 15 amino acids. The germline V gene has CDR1 SNHLY and CDR2 FYNNEI. This chain's CDR3 is CASSRNTGGGYGYTF. CDR3 DNA: TGTGCCAGCAGCAGAAACACAGGGGGTGGCTATGGCTACACCTTC.

The genes are TRBV11-2 and TRBJ1-5; TRBD1 agrees at 10 bases. This CDR3 has 14 amino acids. The ends lost 5 bases at V and 7 bases at J; junction bases unmatched: 5. The germline gives CDR1 SGHAT, CDR2 FQNNGV. Here the CDR3 reads CASSPGTGEQPQHF. Here the CDR3 DNA reads TGTGCCAGCAGCCCTGGGACAGGGGAACAGCCCCAGCATTTT.

This clone was seen once. V is TRBV6-6 and J is TRBJ2-2, with TRBD1 matching 8 bases. From germline, CDR1 is MNHNY and CDR2 SVGAGI (reference sequence). The CDR3 extends over 15 amino acids. With 2 bases clipped from V and 5 bases from J, the junction kept 4 bases outside the gene matches. The CDR3 protein is CASSYVQGATGELFF. The CDR3 coding sequence is TGTGCCAGCAGTTACGTGCAGGGGGCAACCGGGGAGCTGTTTTTT.

The chain joins TRBV27 to TRBJ2-5, with D tentatively TRBD1 (5 bases). CDR1 is MNHEY and CDR2 is SMNVEV in the germline V gene (reference sequence). V lost 5 bases, J lost 5 bases, and 18 bases lay in between. The CDR3 has 15 amino acids. The CDR3 DNA reads as TGTGCCAGCAGTCCCCCCCCCAGGGTCGGGGAGACCCAGTACTTC. This encodes CASSPPPRVGETQYF.

The chain couples TRBV5-4 to TRBJ1-1, with D possibly matching TRBD1 (5 bases). V lost 4 bases and J 7 bases, leaving 11 bases between the germline ends. Germline V gene data show CDR1 as SGHNT and CDR2 as YYREEE (reference sequence). This CDR3 is 12 amino acids long. In DNA, the CDR3 is TGTGCCAGCAGCCCCGGGGGTGTTGAAGCTTTCTTT. Protein sequence: CASSPGGVEAFF.

The chain carries TRBV2 and TRBJ1-3; D remains unclear. There are 14 residues in the CDR3. The germline V gene has CDR1 SNHLY and CDR2 FYNNEI. V was shortened by 7 bases and J by 2 bases, with 12 bases between the two germline ends. CDR3 nucleotide sequence: TGTGCCAGCACCGTGGAGGGCGCTGGAAACACCATATATTTT. It encodes CASTVEGAGNTIYF.

The rearrangement uses TRBV27 and TRBJ2-3; tentatively, D is TRBD2 (6 bases). Trimming removed 2 bases at V and 3 bases at J, with 15 bases between. Germline loops: CDR1 MNHEY, CDR2 SMNVEV (reference sequence). The CDR3 contains 16 residues. The CDR3 bases are TGTGCCAGCAGTTTACTACCCGGGGGTGGGACAGATACGCAGTATTTT. As protein: CASSLLPGGGTDTQYF.

This chain's CDR3 is CASSLTYTQDNEQFF. The CDR3 DNA reads TGTGCCAGCAGTTTGACCTATACTCAGGACAATGAGCAGTTCTTC. The chain is built from TRBV27 and TRBJ2-1, with no clear D. V was pared by 3 bases and J by 5 bases, with 14 bases between. Germline V gene sequence: CDR1 MNHEY, CDR2 SMNVEV (reference sequence). The CDR3 has 15 amino acids.

The chain carries TRBV4-1 and TRBJ1-2, with TRBD1 matching 7 bases. V was clipped by 3 bases and J by 3 bases; unmatched bases: 1. The CDR3 spans 13 residues. CDR1 is MGHRA, CDR2 YSYEKL, per germline. CDR3 in DNA: TGCGCCAGCAGCCATACAGGGGACTATGGCTACACCTTC. This translates into CASSHTGDYGYTF.

The V call is TRBV7-9, the J call TRBJ2-7; TRBD1 is a possible D gene (5 bases). Germline V CDR1 and CDR2: SEHNR, FQNEAQ (reference sequence). The CDR3 totals 14 residues. The V end lost 5 bases, the J end lost 4 bases, and 15 bases lay between the germline ends. In nucleotides, the CDR3 is TGTGCCAGCAGCCAACCCTTGGGGCCATACGAGCAGTACTTC. Translated, it gives CASSQPLGPYEQYF.